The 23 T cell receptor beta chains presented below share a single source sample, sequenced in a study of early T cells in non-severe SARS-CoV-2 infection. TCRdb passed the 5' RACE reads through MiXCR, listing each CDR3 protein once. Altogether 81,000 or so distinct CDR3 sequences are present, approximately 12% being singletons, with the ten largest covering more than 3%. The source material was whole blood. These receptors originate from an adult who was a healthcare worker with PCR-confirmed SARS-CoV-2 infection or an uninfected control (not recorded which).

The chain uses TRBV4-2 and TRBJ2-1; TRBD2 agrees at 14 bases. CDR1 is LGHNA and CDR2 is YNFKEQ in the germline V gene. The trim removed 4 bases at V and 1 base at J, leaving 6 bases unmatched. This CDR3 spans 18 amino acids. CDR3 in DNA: TGTGCCAGCAGCCTAGGGACTAGCGGGAGTTCTTCCTACAATGAGCAGTTCTTC. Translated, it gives CASSLGTSGSSSYNEQFF.

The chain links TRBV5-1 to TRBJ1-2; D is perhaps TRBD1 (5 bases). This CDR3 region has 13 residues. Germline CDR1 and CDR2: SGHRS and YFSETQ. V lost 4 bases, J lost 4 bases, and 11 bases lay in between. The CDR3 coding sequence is TGCGCCAGCAGCCCGAACGGGGGCTATGGCTACACCTTC. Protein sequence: CASSPNGGYGYTF. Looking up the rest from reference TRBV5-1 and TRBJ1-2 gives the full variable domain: KAGVTQTPRYLIKTRGQQVTLSCSPISGHRSVSWYQQTPGQGLQFLFEYFSETQRNKGNFPGRFSGRQFSNSRSEMNVSTLELGDSALYLCASSPNGGYGYTFGSGTRLTVV.

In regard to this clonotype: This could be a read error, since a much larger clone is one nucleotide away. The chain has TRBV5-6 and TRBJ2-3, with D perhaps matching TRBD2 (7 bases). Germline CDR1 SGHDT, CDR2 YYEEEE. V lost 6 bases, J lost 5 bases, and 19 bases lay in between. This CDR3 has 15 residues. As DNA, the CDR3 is TGTGCCAGCATCCAGAGCGGGGTGGGACAAGATACGCAGTATTTT. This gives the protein CASIQSGVGQDTQYF.

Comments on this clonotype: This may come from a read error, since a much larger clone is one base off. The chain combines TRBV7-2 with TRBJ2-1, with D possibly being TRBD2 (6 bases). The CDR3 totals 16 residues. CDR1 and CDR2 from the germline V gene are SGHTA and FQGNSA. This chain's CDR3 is CVSSLGASVRSHEQFF. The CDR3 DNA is TGTGTCAGCAGCTTAGGGGCTAGCGTTAGATCTCATGAGCAGTTCTTC.

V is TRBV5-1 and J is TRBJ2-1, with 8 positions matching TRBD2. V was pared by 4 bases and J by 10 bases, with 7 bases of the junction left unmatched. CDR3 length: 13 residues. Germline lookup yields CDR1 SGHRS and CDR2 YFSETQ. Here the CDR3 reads CASSGGPGGEQFF. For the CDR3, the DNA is TGCGCCAGCAGCGGGGGCCCGGGAGGGGAGCAGTTCTTC.

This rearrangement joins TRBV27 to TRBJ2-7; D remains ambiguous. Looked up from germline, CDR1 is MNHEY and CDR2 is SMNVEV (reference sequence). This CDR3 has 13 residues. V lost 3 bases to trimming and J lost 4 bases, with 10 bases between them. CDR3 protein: CASSFRVGYEQYF. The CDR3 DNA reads TGTGCCAGCAGTTTCCGGGTCGGGTACGAGCAGTACTTC.

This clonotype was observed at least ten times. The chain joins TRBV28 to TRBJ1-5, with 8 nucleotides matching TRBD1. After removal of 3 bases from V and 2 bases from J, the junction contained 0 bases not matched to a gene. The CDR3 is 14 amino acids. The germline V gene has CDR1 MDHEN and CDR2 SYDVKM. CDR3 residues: CASSLGQGNQPQHF. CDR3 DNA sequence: TGTGCCAGCAGTTTGGGACAGGGCAATCAGCCCCAGCATTTT.

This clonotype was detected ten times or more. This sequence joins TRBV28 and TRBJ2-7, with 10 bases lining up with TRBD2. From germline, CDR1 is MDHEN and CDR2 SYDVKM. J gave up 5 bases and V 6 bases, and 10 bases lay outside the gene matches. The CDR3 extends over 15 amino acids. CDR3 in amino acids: CASRTSAGGRNEQYF. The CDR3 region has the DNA TGTGCCAGCAGAACTTCAGCGGGAGGGCGAAACGAGCAGTACTTC.

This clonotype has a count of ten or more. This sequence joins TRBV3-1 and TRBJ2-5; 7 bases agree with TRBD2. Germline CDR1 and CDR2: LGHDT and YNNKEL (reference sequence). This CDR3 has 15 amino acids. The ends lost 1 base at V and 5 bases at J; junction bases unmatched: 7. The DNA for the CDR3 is TGTGCCAGCAGCCAAGTCCCGGGGGGATATGAGACCCAGTACTTC. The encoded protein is CASSQVPGGYETQYF.

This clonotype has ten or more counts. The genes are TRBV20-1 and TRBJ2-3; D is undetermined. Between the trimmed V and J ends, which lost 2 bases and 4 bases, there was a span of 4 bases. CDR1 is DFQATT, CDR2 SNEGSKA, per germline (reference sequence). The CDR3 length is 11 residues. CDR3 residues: CSARFPDTQYF. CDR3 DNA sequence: TGCAGTGCTAGATTCCCAGATACGCAGTATTTT.

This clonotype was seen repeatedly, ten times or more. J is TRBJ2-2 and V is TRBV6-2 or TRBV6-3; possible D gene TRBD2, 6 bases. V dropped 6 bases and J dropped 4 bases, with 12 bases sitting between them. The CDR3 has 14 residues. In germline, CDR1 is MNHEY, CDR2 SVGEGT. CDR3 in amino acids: CASSSGTVTGELFF. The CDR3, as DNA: TGTGCCAGCAGCTCCGGGACTGTCACCGGGGAGCTGTTTTTT.

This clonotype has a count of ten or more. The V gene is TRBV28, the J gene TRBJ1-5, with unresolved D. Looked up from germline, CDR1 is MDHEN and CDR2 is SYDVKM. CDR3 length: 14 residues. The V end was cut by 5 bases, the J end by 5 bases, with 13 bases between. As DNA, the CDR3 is TGTGCCAGCAGTGAGCCTGTTGTGTATCAGCCCCAGCATTTT. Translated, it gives CASSEPVVYQPQHF.

Written as DNA, the CDR3 is TGTGCCAGCAGCGTAGCTGGAGAGGGGGCGAAGACCCAGTACTTC. It codes for CASSVAGEGAKTQYF. The chain carries TRBV9 and TRBJ2-5; TRBD1 aligns across 7 bases. The germline V gene has CDR1 SGDLS and CDR2 YYNGEE. Trimming removed 0 bases from V and 6 bases from J; junction bases left unmatched: 8. The CDR3 extends over 15 amino acids.

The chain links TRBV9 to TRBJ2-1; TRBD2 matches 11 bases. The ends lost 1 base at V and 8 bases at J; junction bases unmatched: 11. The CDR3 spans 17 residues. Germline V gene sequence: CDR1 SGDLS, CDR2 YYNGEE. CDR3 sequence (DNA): TGTGCCAGCAGCGTAATCGGTAGCGGGAGGGCCATTGATGAGCAGTTCTTC. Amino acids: CASSVIGSGRAIDEQFF.

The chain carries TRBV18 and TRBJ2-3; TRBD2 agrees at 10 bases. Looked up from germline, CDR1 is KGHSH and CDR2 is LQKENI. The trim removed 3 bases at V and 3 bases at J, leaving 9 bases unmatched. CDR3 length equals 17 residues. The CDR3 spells CASSPTSGTLMTDTQYF. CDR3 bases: TGTGCCAGCTCACCTACTAGCGGGACCCTAATGACAGATACGCAGTATTTT.

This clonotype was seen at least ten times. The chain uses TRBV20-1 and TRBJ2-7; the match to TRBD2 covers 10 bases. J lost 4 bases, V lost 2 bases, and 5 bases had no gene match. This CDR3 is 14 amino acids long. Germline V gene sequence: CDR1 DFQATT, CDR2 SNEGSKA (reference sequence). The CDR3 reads CSARRAGGPYEQYF. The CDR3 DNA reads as TGCAGTGCTAGAAGAGCGGGAGGGCCATACGAGCAGTACTTC.

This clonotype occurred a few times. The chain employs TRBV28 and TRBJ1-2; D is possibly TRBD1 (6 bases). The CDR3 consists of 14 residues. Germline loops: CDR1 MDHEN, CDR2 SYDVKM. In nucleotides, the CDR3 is TGTGCTTTACACGACAGGAGAGGTTCCTATGGCTACACCTTC. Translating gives CALHDRRGSYGYTF.

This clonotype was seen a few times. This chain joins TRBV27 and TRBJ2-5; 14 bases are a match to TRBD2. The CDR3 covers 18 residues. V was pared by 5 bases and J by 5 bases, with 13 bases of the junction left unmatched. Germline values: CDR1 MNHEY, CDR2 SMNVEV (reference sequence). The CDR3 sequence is CASSPWTSGRMGGETQYF. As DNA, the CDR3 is TGTGCCAGCAGTCCCTGGACTAGCGGGAGGATGGGCGGGGAGACCCAGTACTTC.

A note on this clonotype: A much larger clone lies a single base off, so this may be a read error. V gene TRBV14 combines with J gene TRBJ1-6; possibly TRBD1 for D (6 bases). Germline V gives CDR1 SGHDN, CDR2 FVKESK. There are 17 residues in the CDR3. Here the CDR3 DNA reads TGTGCCGGCAGCCAAGGGGGAGGCAACGAGAAACTAGAACCCCTCCACTTT. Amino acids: CAGSQGGGNEKLEPLHF.

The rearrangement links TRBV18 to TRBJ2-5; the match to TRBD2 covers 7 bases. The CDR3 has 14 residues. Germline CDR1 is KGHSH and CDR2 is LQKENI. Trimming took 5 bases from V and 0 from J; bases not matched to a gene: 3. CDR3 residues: CASSDSGNQETQYF. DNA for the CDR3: TGTGCCAGCTCAGACAGCGGGAACCAAGAGACCCAGTACTTC.

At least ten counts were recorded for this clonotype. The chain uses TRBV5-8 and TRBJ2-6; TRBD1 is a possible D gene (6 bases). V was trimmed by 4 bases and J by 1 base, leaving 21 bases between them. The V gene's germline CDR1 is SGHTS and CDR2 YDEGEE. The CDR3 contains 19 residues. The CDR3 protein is CASSIPSGWGLSGANVLTF. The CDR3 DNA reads TGTGCCAGCAGCATCCCTTCCGGCTGGGGGCTGTCTGGGGCCAACGTCCTGACTTTC.

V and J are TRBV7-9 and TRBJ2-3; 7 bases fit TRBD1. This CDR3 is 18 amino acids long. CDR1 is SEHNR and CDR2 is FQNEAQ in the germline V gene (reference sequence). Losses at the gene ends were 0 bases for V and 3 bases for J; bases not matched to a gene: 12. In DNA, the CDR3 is TGTGCCAGCAGCTTAGCGTCCCTCCGGGACAGATTGACAGATACGCAGTATTTT. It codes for CASSLASLRDRLTDTQYF.

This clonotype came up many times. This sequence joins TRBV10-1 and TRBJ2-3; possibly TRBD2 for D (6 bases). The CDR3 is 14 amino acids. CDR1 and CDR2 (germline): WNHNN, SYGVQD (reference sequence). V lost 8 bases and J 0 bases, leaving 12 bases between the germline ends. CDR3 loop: CASSGGKSTDTQYF. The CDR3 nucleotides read TGCGCCAGCTCGGGCGGGAAAAGCACAGATACGCAGTATTTT.